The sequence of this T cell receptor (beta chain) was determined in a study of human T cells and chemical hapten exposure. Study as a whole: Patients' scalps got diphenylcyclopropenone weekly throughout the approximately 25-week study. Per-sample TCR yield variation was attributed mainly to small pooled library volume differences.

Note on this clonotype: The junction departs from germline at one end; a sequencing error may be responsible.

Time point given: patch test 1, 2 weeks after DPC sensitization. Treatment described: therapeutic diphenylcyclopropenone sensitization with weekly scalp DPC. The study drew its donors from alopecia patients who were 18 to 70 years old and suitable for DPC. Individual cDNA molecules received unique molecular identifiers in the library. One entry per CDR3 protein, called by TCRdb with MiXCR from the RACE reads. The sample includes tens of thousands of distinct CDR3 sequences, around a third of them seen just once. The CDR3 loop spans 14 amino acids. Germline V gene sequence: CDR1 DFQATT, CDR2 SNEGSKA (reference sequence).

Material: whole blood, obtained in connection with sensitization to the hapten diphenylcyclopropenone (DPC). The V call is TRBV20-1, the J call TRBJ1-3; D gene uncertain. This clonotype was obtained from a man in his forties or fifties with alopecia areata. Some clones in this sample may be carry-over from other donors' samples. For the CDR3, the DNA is TGCAGTGCTAGCGAGACCGGTTTGGGAAACACCGTATATTTT. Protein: CSASETGLGNTVYF.